The source of this TCR beta chain is a study of blood T cell repertoires in COVID-19. The germline V gene has CDR1 SNHLY and CDR2 FYNNEI. V lost 8 bases to trimming and J lost 2 bases; unmatched junction nucleotides: 8. The CDR3 totals 14 residues. Profiling relied on immunoSEQ multiplex PCR, and the TCRdb table lists in-frame clones only, not all of them. The sample shows about 170,000 clones, approximately 80% of them seen only once. This TCR was recovered from a woman of 80 years or more with COVID-19, enrolled during active disease. The rearrangement joins TRBV2 to TRBJ1-1; 7 nucleotides line up with TRBD1. Sequencing was performed on peripheral blood. The CDR3 protein is CASSRTGLNTEAFF. The CDR3 DNA follows: TGTGCCAGCTCCCGGACAGGACTTAACACTGAAGCTTTCTTT.